A selection of T cell receptor beta chains follows, all from one sample in a study of T cells in Graves' hyperthyroidism and ophthalmopathy. Via MiXCR, TCRdb re-called the multiplex PCR reads, giving one row per CDR3 protein. The sample records nearly 750,000 distinct CDR3 sequences, roughly a third being singletons. Sequencing was done on a sample of blood. The receptors shown here come from a woman in her forties with Graves' hyperthyroidism. Both conserved end residues are part of each CDR3. A D gene is named only where the DNA matches it firmly. A clone size is listed for some rows: how often the clone was seen (once, few, many), or a class if it is expanded.

-	12	-	TRBV12-3/TRBV12-4	TRBJ2-7	TGTGCCAGCAGTGAACAGGGTCCTAGGCAGTACTTC	CASSEQGPRQYF
-	13	-	TRBV30	TRBJ1-4	TGTGCCTGGAGCCCGCCGTCAGGTGAAGAACTGTTTTTT	CAWSPPSGEELFF
-	16	few	TRBV11-2	TRBJ1-6	TGTGCCAGCAGCCAAGATTTGCGCGAGAAGGGTTCACCCCTCCACTTT	CASSQDLREKGSPLHF
TRBD1	15	-	TRBV20-1	TRBJ2-7	TGCAGTGCTAGAGATAGGACAGGGAATATTTACGAGCAGTACTTC	CSARDRTGNIYEQYF
-	15	many	TRBV24-1	TRBJ2-2	TGTGCCACCAGTGTCTCGGGGGTCAACACCGGGGAGCTGTTTTTT	CATSVSGVNTGELFF
-	13	few	TRBV6-4	TRBJ2-2	TGTGCCAGCAGTGTTGAGTTGTACAGGGAGCTGTTTTTT	CASSVELYRELFF
-	16	many	TRBV20-1	TRBJ1-5	TGCAGTGCTAGAGAGAGGTACAGAGGGCGAGATCAGCCCCAGCATTTT	CSARERYRGRDQPQHF
-	14	many	TRBV20-1	TRBJ1-1	TGCAGTGCTAGTACCCCGCGGAGGACAGCTGAAGCTTTCTTT	CSASTPRRTAEAFF
TRBD1	15	many	TRBV6-5	TRBJ1-3	TGTGCCAGCAGTTACGGGACAGGGTCCGGAAACACCATATATTTT	CASSYGTGSGNTIYF
-	13	-	TRBV25-1	TRBJ2-5	TGTGCCAGCAGCGTAACATACCGAGAGACCCAGTACTTC	CASSVTYRETQYF
TRBD2	12	few	TRBV29-1	TRBJ2-1	TGCAGCGTTTCTAGCGGGAGAGGTGAGCAGTTCTTC	CSVSSGRGEQFF
TRBD1	14	many	TRBV7-2	TRBJ2-7	TGTGCCAGCAGCGGTCGACAGGGGGCCTACGAGCAGTACTTC	CASSGRQGAYEQYF
-	22	-	TRBV7-2	TRBJ1-6	TGTGCCAGCAGCCAAGATAAGCCCCCAGGGACACACCTGAGCTCCTATAATTCACCCCTCCACTTT	CASSQDKPPGTHLSSYNSPLHF
-	15	few	TRBV7-9	TRBJ1-1	TGTGCCAGCAGCTTGGCCCCAGGATTAGACACTGAAGCTTTCTTT	CASSLAPGLDTEAFF
-	12	-	TRBV10-3	TRBJ2-6	TGTGCCATCAGTACAGGGGACTACGTCCTGACTTTC	CAISTGDYVLTF
-	16	few	TRBV7-2	TRBJ1-6	TGTGCCAGCAGCTTTGACCGGGGGGGGAATAATTCACCCCTCCACTTT	CASSFDRGGNNSPLHF
-	16	few	TRBV6-5	TRBJ1-1	TGTGCCAGCAGTTACTCGTCGGGGACCTTTGTCACTGAAGCTTTCTTT	CASSYSSGTFVTEAFF
-	16	many	TRBV15	TRBJ2-7	TGTGCCACCAGCCCAACTACCCCCCTAGCCACAGCCGAGCAGTACTTC	CATSPTTPLATAEQYF
TRBD1	14	many	TRBV2	TRBJ2-7	TGTGCCAGCAAGCCGGGACAGGGACCCTACGAGCAGTACTTC	CASKPGQGPYEQYF
-	12	many	TRBV29-1	TRBJ1-2	TGCAGCGTTGTAGCAGCATCATATGGCTACACCTTC	CSVVAASYGYTF
-	15	few	TRBV27	TRBJ2-7	TGTGCCAGCAGGATTACACCCCTGAGCTCCTACGAGCAGTACTTC	CASRITPLSSYEQYF
TRBD1	15	-	TRBV20-1	TRBJ2-2	TGCAGTGCTAGAGAGTCCGGGACAGGGATCGGGGAGCTGTTTTTT	CSARESGTGIGELFF
TRBD2	14	many	TRBV5-1	TRBJ2-1	TGCGCCAGCAGCCCAGCGGGGGGCTACAATGAGCAGTTCTTC	CASSPAGGYNEQFF
TRBD1	14	-	TRBV29-1	TRBJ1-2	TGCAGCGTCGAACCTGGACAGGGGGTCTATGGCTACACCTTC	CSVEPGQGVYGYTF
TRBD1	13	-	TRBV27	TRBJ1-2	TGTGCCAGCAGAACCGGGACAGGGAATGGCTACACCTTC	CASRTGTGNGYTF
TRBD2	12	-	TRBV24-1	TRBJ2-2	TGTGCCACCGGGAGGGGCACCGGGGAGCTGTTTTTT	CATGRGTGELFF
TRBD2	16	-	TRBV10-3	TRBJ2-5	TGTGCCATCAGTGAAGGGCTAGCGGGAGGCAGGGAGACCCAGTACTTC	CAISEGLAGGRETQYF
-	12	few	TRBV6-5	TRBJ1-6	TGTGCCAGCAGTTCCCCCGGAGCACCCCTCCACTTT	CASSSPGAPLHF
-	15	many	TRBV5-1	TRBJ2-7	TGCGCCAGCAGCTTGGGATCCGGACATACCTACGAGCAGTACTTC	CASSLGSGHTYEQYF
-	12	few	TRBV28	TRBJ1-5	TGTGCCAGCAATCGGGGCCAACAGCCCCAGCATTTT	CASNRGQQPQHF
TRBD1	15	-	TRBV13	TRBJ1-4	TGTGCCAGCAGTCCCCCGGGACAGGATAATGAAAAACTGTTTTTT	CASSPPGQDNEKLFF
-	13	-	TRBV29-1	TRBJ1-1	TGCAGCGTTGTGTCGGGTAGGAACACTGAAGCTTTCTTT	CSVVSGRNTEAFF
-	15	few	TRBV7-2	TRBJ1-2	TGTGCCAGCAGCCCGTTGAGGGGTTCAAACTATGGCTACACCTTC	CASSPLRGSNYGYTF
TRBD1	15	-	TRBV6-5	TRBJ1-4	TGTGCCAGCAGTCGACAGGGGAATGGATATGAAAAACTGTTTTTT	CASSRQGNGYEKLFF
TRBD2	16	few	TRBV7-2	TRBJ2-5	TGTGCCAGCAGCTTAATCTCTAGCGGGTATCAAGAGACCCAGTACTTC	CASSLISSGYQETQYF
TRBD1	15	-	TRBV6-4	TRBJ1-2	TGTGCCAGCAGTGAGCAGGGGGCTATAGGCTATGGCTACACCTTC	CASSEQGAIGYGYTF
-	15	few	TRBV5-1	TRBJ1-4	TGCGCCAGCAGCTTGCGTCCAGCAACTAATGAAAAACTGTTTTTT	CASSLRPATNEKLFF
-	15	many	TRBV7-2	TRBJ2-6	TGTGCCAGCAGCTTACTGGGGGAGAGGGCCAACGTCCTGACTTTC	CASSLLGERANVLTF
-	15	many	TRBV7-9	TRBJ1-2	TGTGCCAGCAGTTATTCAGGGGTGACGTTGACTGGCTACACCTTC	CASSYSGVTLTGYTF
TRBD1	14	-	TRBV7-9	TRBJ1-1	TGTGCCAGCAGCCAAGGGACAGGGGGAACTGAAGCTTTCTTT	CASSQGTGGTEAFF
-	15	-	TRBV29-1	TRBJ2-2	TGCAGCGTTGAATCAGGCGCTCGTAACACCGGGGAGCAGTCTTTT	CSVESGARNTGEQSF
-	14	-	TRBV2	TRBJ1-4	TGTGCCACCCCGCAAGACCCTAACAATGAAAAACTGTTTTTT	CATPQDPNNEKLFF
TRBD1	15	-	TRBV6-5	TRBJ1-6	TGTGCCAGCAGTTTGTGGCAGGGGGCTTGGTCACCCCTCCACTTT	CASSLWQGAWSPLHF
-	12	many	TRBV5-4	TRBJ1-2	TGTGCCAGCACCCTCGAAGGCTATGGCTACACCTTC	CASTLEGYGYTF
-	16	-	TRBV7-8	TRBJ1-6	TGTGCCAGCAGTTCGGACTTACGCTCCTATAATTCACCCCTCCACTTT	CASSSDLRSYNSPLHF
-	14	few	TRBV12-3/TRBV12-4	TRBJ1-2	TGTGCCAGCAGTTTGTGGGGGAGAAGCTATGGCTACACCTTC	CASSLWGRSYGYTF
TRBD1	14	many	TRBV24-1	TRBJ2-5	TGTGCCACCAGTGAATGGGACAGTCAAGAGACCCAGTACTTC	CATSEWDSQETQYF
TRBD1	14	-	TRBV10-3	TRBJ1-2	TGTGCCATCTCTGTAATGACAGGGTACGGTGGCTACACCTTC	CAISVMTGYGGYTF
TRBD2	19	-	TRBV29-1	TRBJ2-5	TGCAGCGACAGACAAGAAGTCCCTCGGGCTAGCGGGATCGGGGAGACCCAGTACTTC	CSDRQEVPRASGIGETQYF
TRBD1	16	-	TRBV2	TRBJ1-1	TGTGCCAGCAGTGTGGATATGGGAGGGGGCCGAGTCGGGGCTTTCTTT	CASSVDMGGGRVGAFF
TRBD1	15	few	TRBV12-3/TRBV12-4	TRBJ1-2	TGTGCCAGCAGCTATGACAGGGGGGGGATCTATGGCTACACCTTC	CASSYDRGGIYGYTF
TRBD1	14	many	TRBV11-2	TRBJ1-2	TGTGCCAGCAGCTTCGGGGACAGGCCAGGAGGCTACACCTTC	CASSFGDRPGGYTF
-	14	-	TRBV25-1	TRBJ2-7	TGTGCCAGCAGATCCCGGCAGTCTCAAGGCGAGCAGTACTTC	CASRSRQSQGEQYF
-	16	-	TRBV7-9	TRBJ2-5	TGTGCCAGCAGCTTAGTAATTGGGGGGGCCACAGAGACCCAGTACTTC	CASSLVIGGATETQYF
-	12	few	TRBV12-3/TRBV12-4	TRBJ1-5	TGTGCCAGTCACCGGGGTTGGGAGCCCCAGCATTTT	CASHRGWEPQHF